The 8 T cell receptor beta chains below come from one sample, sequenced in a study of CD8+CD57+ T cells in acquired aplastic anemia. Profiling that covered TCR beta VDJ and CDR3 relied on genomic DNA as its template. TCRdb fed the reads into MiXCR, producing one record per CDR3 protein. The sample has some 170,000 distinct CDR3 sequences, 45% to 55% seen once. Previously, flow cytometry had revealed CD8+CD57+ cell expansion in the patients chosen for sequencing. Specimen: sorted CD4+, CD8+, or CD8+CD57+ T cells (not recorded which) from PBMCs. Receptors were obtained from a human donor with aplastic anemia.

This clonotype was picked up many times. V is TRBV5-6 and J is TRBJ2-7; 8 bases agree with TRBD1. The V segment lost 4 bases and the J segment 3 bases; nucleotides outside the gene matches: 3. Germline lookup yields CDR1 SGHDT and CDR2 YYEEEE. The CDR3 is 13 amino acids. CDR3 DNA: TGTGCCAGCAGCAGGACAGGGAACTACGAGCAGTACTTC. Its protein product is CASSRTGNYEQYF.

There are a few counts of this clonotype. The chain uses TRBV3-1 and TRBJ2-4; the D gene could be TRBD1 or TRBD2 (5 bases each). The length of the CDR3 is 13 residues. The germline V gene encodes CDR1 LGHDT and CDR2 YNNKEL (reference sequence). V was trimmed by 4 bases and J by 9 bases, leaving 13 bases between them. Here the CDR3 reads CASSPASGTIQYF. The CDR3 nucleotides are TGTGCCAGCAGCCCGGCTAGTGGGACCATTCAGTACTTC. The full variable domain, in which reference TRBV3-1 and TRBJ2-4 provide the parts outside the CDR3, is DTAVSQTPKYLVTQMGNDKSIKCEQNLGHDTMYWYKQDSKKFLKIMFSYNNKELIINETVPNRFSPKSPDKAHLNLHINSLELGDSAVYFCASSPASGTIQYFGAGTRLSVL.

This clonotype appeared a few times. A much larger clone sits a single nucleotide away, making a read error possible. V usage is TRBV7-2 and J usage is TRBJ1-6; D gene ambiguous. Germline CDR1 is SGHTA and CDR2 is FQGNSA. The CDR3 is made up of 15 amino acids. CDR3 coding DNA: TGTGCCAGCAGCCCAATAGCCACGTATAGTTCACCCCTCCACTTT. Protein sequence: CASSPIATYSSPLHF.

This clonotype was counted at least ten times. V is TRBV2 and J is TRBJ1-3; 7 bases align to TRBD1. V shed 2 bases, J shed 0 bases, and the junction held 1 base outside the gene matches. CDR3 length: 15 amino acids. From germline, CDR1 is SNHLY and CDR2 FYNNEI. The DNA of the CDR3 is TGTGCCAGCAGTGAACAGGGGGTCTCTGGAAACACCATATATTTT. This sequence encodes CASSEQGVSGNTIYF.

The table lists this clonotype with many counts. The V and J genes are TRBV5-1 and TRBJ1-2; TRBD1 is a possible D gene (6 bases). Trimming removed 2 bases from V and 2 bases from J, with 10 bases in between. Germline lookup yields CDR1 SGHRS and CDR2 YFSETQ. The CDR3 is 14 amino acids. As DNA, the CDR3 is TGCGCCAGCAGCTTTTTGCAGGGGAACTATGGCTACACCTTC. It specifies CASSFLQGNYGYTF.

Many counts were recorded for this clonotype. This chain joins TRBV11-2 and TRBJ1-1, with D unresolved. This CDR3 comprises 14 residues. Germline V gene lookup returns CDR1 SGHAT and CDR2 FQNNGV. The germline V and J ends were trimmed by 2 bases and 1 base, with 8 bases remaining between them. In DNA, the CDR3 is TGTGCCAGCAGCTTAAGGCGGCAGAACACTGAAGCTTTCTTT. Translated: CASSLRRQNTEAFF.

The chain recombines TRBV7-2 with TRBJ2-3; 10 bases fit TRBD2. Germline V gene lookup returns CDR1 SGHTA and CDR2 FQGNSA. Trimming removed 5 bases from V and 4 bases from J; junction bases left unmatched: 3. The CDR3 spans 14 residues. This chain's CDR3 is CASSQGLASDTQYF. CDR3 DNA sequence: TGTGCCAGCAGCCAGGGACTAGCGTCAGATACGCAGTATTTT.

This CDR3 reads CASSQWDSKNIQYF. DNA for the CDR3: TGTGCCAGCAGTCAATGGGACAGTAAAAACATTCAGTACTTC. This rearrangement joins TRBV25-1 to TRBJ2-4; 7 nucleotides line up with TRBD1. Looked up from germline, CDR1 is MGHDK and CDR2 is SYGVNS. CDR3 length: 14 residues. V lost 5 bases, J lost 4 bases, and 5 bases stayed unmatched. The entire variable domain, with the rest obtained from reference TRBV25-1 and TRBJ2-4, is as follows: EADIYQTPRYLVIGTGKKITLECSQTMGHDKMYWYQQDPGMELHLIHYSYGVNSTEKGDLSSESTVSRIRTEHFPLTLESARPSHTSQYLCASSQWDSKNIQYFGAGTRLSVL.